Listed below are T cell receptor beta chains from one sample, sequenced in a study of T cell changes during pregnancy in multiple sclerosis. Sequencing used immunoSEQ multiplex PCR; TCRdb keeps in-frame clones, though not all of them. Of under 70,000 clones in the sample, around 91% are singletons; the top ten hold 5.5% to 8%. The input for sequencing was peripheral blood, taken in the third trimester of pregnancy. The source is a female donor in good health, enrolled as a control in a pregnancy study. Both conserved end residues are part of each CDR3. Each record gives: V gene, D gene, J gene, clone size, CDR3 protein, CDR3 DNA. The D gene is left open where the match is weak. Some rows mark clone size as missing; the rest say once, few, many or name a class of expanded clone.

V: TRBV9; D: TRBD1; J: TRBJ2-1; size: .; CDR3: CASSALGTGAYNEQFF; DNA: TGTGCCAGCAGCGCTCTGGGGACAGGAGCCTACAATGAGCAGTTCTTC
V: TRBV5-1; D: .; J: TRBJ2-7; size: .; CDR3: CASSPSWDSPAYEQYF; DNA: TGCGCCAGCAGCCCATCGTGGGACTCCCCCGCCTACGAGCAGTACTTC
V: TRBV5-1; D: .; J: TRBJ2-3; size: .; CDR3: CASEGAGATDTQYF; DNA: TGCGCCAGCGAAGGGGCAGGGGCCACAGATACGCAGTATTTT
V: TRBV7-9; D: TRBD2; J: TRBJ2-1; size: .; CDR3: CASSPTSGRAIEQFF; DNA: TGTGCCAGCAGCCCCACTAGCGGGAGGGCCATTGAGCAGTTCTTC
V: TRBV14; D: .; J: TRBJ2-7; size: .; CDR3: CASSPGEGSTFSYEQYF; DNA: TGTGCCAGCAGCCCAGGGGAGGGATCGACGTTCTCCTACGAGCAGTACTTC
V: TRBV2; D: TRBD1; J: TRBJ1-2; size: .; CDR3: CASSHPGGDDYGYTF; DNA: TGTGCCAGCAGCCACCCAGGGGGCGACGACTATGGCTACACCTTC
V: TRBV7-9; D: TRBD2; J: TRBJ2-1; size: .; CDR3: CASSWGLAGVNEQFF; DNA: TGTGCCAGCAGCTGGGGACTAGCGGGGGTGAATGAGCAGTTCTTC
V: TRBV7-9; D: TRBD1; J: TRBJ1-1; size: .; CDR3: CASSLAPGQGKINTEAFF; DNA: TGTGCCAGCAGCTTAGCTCCGGGACAGGGGAAAATAAACACTGAAGCTTTCTTT
V: TRBV5-4; D: TRBD1; J: TRBJ1-1; size: .; CDR3: CAIRDRVAMNTEAFF; DNA: TGTGCCATCCGGGACAGGGTAGCGATGAACACTGAAGCTTTCTTT
V: TRBV4-1; D: .; J: TRBJ1-1; size: .; CDR3: CASSQDAAARALGAFF; DNA: TGCGCCAGCAGCCAAGATGCGGCCGCCAGGGCGCTTGGAGCTTTCTTT
V: TRBV21-1; D: .; J: TRBJ1-1; size: .; CDR3: CASSKAAGTGGAGGDTEAFF; DNA: TGTGCCAGCAGCAAAGCAGCCGGGACAGGGGGCGCGGGTGGGGACACTGAAGCTTTCTTT
V: TRBV29-1; D: TRBD1; J: TRBJ1-2; size: .; CDR3: CSVEQGAWGYTF; DNA: TGCAGCGTTGAGCAGGGGGCCTGGGGCTACACCTTC
V: TRBV4-1; D: .; J: TRBJ1-1; size: .; CDR3: CASTLSSGWNTEAFF; DNA: TGCGCCAGCACCCTTAGCTCAGGGTGGAACACTGAAGCTTTCTTT
V: TRBV5-6; D: TRBD1; J: TRBJ1-1; size: .; CDR3: CASSQDRGGEAFF; DNA: TGTGCCAGCAGCCAGGACAGGGGTGGAGAGGCTTTCTTT
V: TRBV19; D: .; J: TRBJ1-1; size: .; CDR3: CASSTGRGGGEAFF; DNA: TGTGCCAGTAGCACCGGGAGAGGGGGAGGGGAAGCTTTCTTT
V: TRBV18; D: .; J: TRBJ2-1; size: once; CDR3: CASSLIARGSSHNEQFF; DNA: TGTGCCAGCTCATTAATCGCGAGGGGGAGTAGCCACAATGAGCAGTTCTTC
V: TRBV4-2; D: .; J: TRBJ2-6; size: .; CDR3: CASSLPRTGISGANVLTF; DNA: TGTGCCAGCAGCCTCCCGAGAACAGGGATTTCTGGGGCCAACGTCCTGACTTTC
V: TRBV19; D: .; J: TRBJ1-2; size: few; CDR3: CASSPLGRGGYTF; DNA: TGTGCCAGTAGTCCCCTTGGGCGTGGCGGCTACACCTTC
V: TRBV6-5; D: .; J: TRBJ1-1; size: .; CDR3: CASSYSVLGNTEAFF; DNA: TGTGCCAGCAGTTACAGCGTCCTCGGGAACACTGAAGCTTTCTTT
V: TRBV18; D: .; J: TRBJ1-6; size: .; CDR3: CASSFREEKNSPLHF; DNA: TGTGCCAGCTCATTCCGCGAGGAAAAGAATTCACCCCTCCACTTT
V: TRBV5-1; D: TRBD1; J: TRBJ1-1; size: .; CDR3: CASSPGTGSTDEAFF; DNA: TGCGCCAGCAGCCCCGGGACAGGGAGTACTGATGAAGCTTTCTTT
V: TRBV6-1; D: TRBD1; J: TRBJ2-1; size: .; CDR3: CASNRGTYNEQFF; DNA: TGTGCCAGCAACAGGGGAACCTACAATGAGCAGTTCTTC
V: TRBV30; D: .; J: TRBJ1-1; size: .; CDR3: CAWSESLAEAFF; DNA: TGTGCCTGGAGTGAAAGTCTGGCGGAGGCTTTCTTT
V: TRBV7-9; D: TRBD1; J: TRBJ1-3; size: .; CDR3: CASSQQGIGNTIYF; DNA: TGTGCCAGCAGCCAACAGGGGATTGGAAACACCATATATTTT
V: TRBV11-3; D: .; J: TRBJ2-5; size: .; CDR3: CASSFLVGAAETQYF; DNA: TGTGCCAGCAGCTTCTTAGTGGGCGCCGCAGAGACCCAGTACTTC
V: TRBV25-1; D: .; J: TRBJ2-1; size: .; CDR3: CASSPGYEQFF; DNA: TGTGCCAGCAGCCCGGGGTACGAGCAGTTCTTC
V: TRBV9; D: TRBD2; J: TRBJ2-1; size: .; CDR3: CASSVGVGGAYNEQFF; DNA: TGTGCCAGCAGCGTAGGGGTGGGAGGGGCCTACAATGAGCAGTTCTTC
V: TRBV6-5; D: TRBD2; J: TRBJ2-7; size: .; CDR3: CASTAGLASSYEQYF; DNA: TGTGCCAGCACCGCAGGACTAGCGAGCTCCTACGAGCAGTACTTC
V: TRBV29-1; D: TRBD1; J: TRBJ1-1; size: .; CDR3: CSGRQGVTEAFF; DNA: TGCAGCGGGAGACAGGGGGTCACTGAAGCTTTCTTT
V: TRBV27; D: .; J: TRBJ1-1; size: .; CDR3: CASSIDRGTEAFF; DNA: TGTGCCAGCAGTATTGATAGAGGCACTGAAGCTTTCTTT
V: TRBV2; D: TRBD1; J: TRBJ1-3; size: .; CDR3: CASSPIQGTSGNTIYF; DNA: TGTGCCAGCAGTCCAATACAGGGGACCTCTGGAAACACCATATATTTT
V: TRBV7-8; D: .; J: TRBJ1-1; size: .; CDR3: CASSPDGGATEAFF; DNA: TGTGCCAGCAGCCCAGACGGGGGGGCCACTGAAGCTTTCTTT
V: TRBV6-4; D: TRBD1; J: TRBJ2-1; size: .; CDR3: CASSDGGQGYNEQFF; DNA: TGTGCCAGCAGTGACGGGGGACAGGGTTACAATGAGCAGTTCTTC
V: TRBV5-6; D: TRBD2; J: TRBJ2-2; size: .; CDR3: CASSGKGLAGVVGELFF; DNA: TGTGCCAGCAGCGGAAAAGGACTAGCGGGAGTTGTCGGGGAGCTGTTTTTT
V: TRBV2; D: .; J: TRBJ2-7; size: .; CDR3: CASSVIRYAVEQYF; DNA: TGTGCCAGCAGTGTAATACGGTACGCCGTGGAGCAGTACTTC
V: TRBV15; D: TRBD1; J: TRBJ1-5; size: .; CDR3: CATSTRSGGKEPQHF; DNA: TGTGCCACCAGCACCCGGTCAGGGGGAAAGGAGCCCCAGCATTTT
V: TRBV5-4; D: TRBD1; J: TRBJ2-7; size: .; CDR3: CASSRSPLDREAYEQYF; DNA: TGTGCCAGCAGCCGATCGCCCTTAGACAGGGAAGCCTACGAGCAGTACTTC
V: TRBV4-3; D: .; J: TRBJ1-5; size: .; CDR3: CASSPSFNQPQHF; DNA: TGCGCCAGCAGCCCTTCTTTCAATCAGCCCCAGCATTTT
V: TRBV5-1; D: .; J: TRBJ1-1; size: once; CDR3: CASSPSTVAGMGNTEAFF; DNA: TGCGCCAGCAGCCCCTCCACGGTGGCCGGGATGGGGAACACTGAAGCTTTCTTT
V: TRBV30; D: .; J: TRBJ1-5; size: .; CDR3: CAWSKGGGQPQHF; DNA: TGTGCCTGGAGTAAGGGAGGCGGTCAGCCCCAGCATTTT
V: TRBV12-5; D: .; J: TRBJ2-7; size: .; CDR3: CASGVEPTYEQYF; DNA: TGTGCTAGTGGTGTGGAGCCGACCTACGAGCAGTACTTC
V: TRBV19; D: .; J: TRBJ1-5; size: .; CDR3: CASSAGTPNSNQPQHF; DNA: TGTGCCAGTAGCGCCGGGACACCAAATAGCAATCAGCCCCAGCATTTT
V: TRBV7-2; D: .; J: TRBJ2-1; size: .; CDR3: CASSLAAGTEQFF; DNA: TGTGCCAGCAGCTTAGCGGCGGGGACCGAGCAGTTCTTC
V: TRBV9; D: TRBD1; J: TRBJ2-7; size: .; CDR3: CASSVGDRSYEQYF; DNA: TGTGCCAGCAGCGTCGGGGACAGGAGTTACGAGCAGTACTTC
V: TRBV27; D: .; J: TRBJ2-3; size: .; CDR3: CASSFIGLALTSTDTQYF; DNA: TGTGCCAGCAGTTTCATTGGCCTAGCCCTTACCAGCACAGATACGCAGTATTTT
V: TRBV4-3; D: .; J: TRBJ1-2; size: .; CDR3: CASSQDPQGRNGYTF; DNA: TGCGCCAGCAGCCAAGATCCGCAGGGAAGAAATGGCTACACCTTC
V: TRBV7-9; D: .; J: TRBJ1-1; size: .; CDR3: CASTLSNLNTEAFF; DNA: TGTGCCAGCACCCTCTCCAACTTGAACACTGAAGCTTTCTTT
V: TRBV6-5; D: .; J: TRBJ2-4; size: .; CDR3: CASSTRARGNIQYF; DNA: TGTGCCAGCAGTACCAGGGCCAGGGGAAACATTCAGTACTTC
V: TRBV19; D: TRBD2; J: TRBJ2-4; size: .; CDR3: CASSISGAGGSPKNIQYF; DNA: TGTGCCAGTAGTATTAGCGGGGCGGGGGGGTCACCCAAAAACATTCAGTACTTC
V: TRBV6-5; D: .; J: TRBJ1-3; size: .; CDR3: CASSYKPNSGNTIYF; DNA: TGTGCCAGCAGTTACAAGCCAAACTCTGGAAACACCATATATTTT
V: TRBV30; D: TRBD2; J: TRBJ2-1; size: .; CDR3: CAWTPLGGDYNEQFF; DNA: TGTGCCTGGACCCCCTTGGGGGGGGACTACAATGAGCAGTTCTTC
V: TRBV7-6; D: TRBD1; J: TRBJ2-7; size: .; CDR3: CASSLAGTGSSYEQYF; DNA: TGTGCCAGCAGCTTAGCTGGGACAGGAAGCTCCTACGAGCAGTACTTC
V: TRBV18; D: .; J: TRBJ1-1; size: .; CDR3: CASSPLPGHFTEAFF; DNA: TGTGCCAGCTCACCCCTACCGGGACATTTCACTGAAGCTTTCTTT
V: TRBV2; D: .; J: TRBJ2-2; size: .; CDR3: CASSDGFSGGELFF; DNA: TGTGCCAGCAGTGACGGTTTTTCGGGCGGGGAGCTGTTTTTT
V: TRBV29-1; D: .; J: TRBJ1-2; size: .; CDR3: CSVGPPEGQGYGYTF; DNA: TGCAGCGTTGGTCCCCCGGAGGGGCAGGGCTATGGCTACACCTTC
V: TRBV14; D: TRBD1; J: TRBJ2-7; size: .; CDR3: CASRSGTAAYEQYF; DNA: TGTGCCAGCAGATCCGGGACAGCAGCCTACGAGCAGTACTTC
V: TRBV2; D: TRBD1; J: TRBJ1-2; size: .; CDR3: CASSDRVEGYTF; DNA: TGTGCCAGCAGCGACAGGGTAGAGGGCTACACCTTC
V: TRBV15; D: TRBD1; J: TRBJ1-2; size: .; CDR3: CATSRDATGDIKDGYTF; DNA: TGTGCCACCAGCAGAGATGCGACAGGGGATATAAAGGATGGCTACACCTTC
V: TRBV7-8; D: .; J: TRBJ2-5; size: .; CDR3: CASSLDPGVQETQYF; DNA: TGTGCCAGCAGCTTAGACCCAGGGGTCCAAGAGACCCAGTACTTC
V: TRBV5-4; D: .; J: TRBJ1-2; size: .; CDR3: CASSLDRLGGYTF; DNA: TGTGCCAGCAGCTTAGATCGACTGGGTGGCTACACCTTC